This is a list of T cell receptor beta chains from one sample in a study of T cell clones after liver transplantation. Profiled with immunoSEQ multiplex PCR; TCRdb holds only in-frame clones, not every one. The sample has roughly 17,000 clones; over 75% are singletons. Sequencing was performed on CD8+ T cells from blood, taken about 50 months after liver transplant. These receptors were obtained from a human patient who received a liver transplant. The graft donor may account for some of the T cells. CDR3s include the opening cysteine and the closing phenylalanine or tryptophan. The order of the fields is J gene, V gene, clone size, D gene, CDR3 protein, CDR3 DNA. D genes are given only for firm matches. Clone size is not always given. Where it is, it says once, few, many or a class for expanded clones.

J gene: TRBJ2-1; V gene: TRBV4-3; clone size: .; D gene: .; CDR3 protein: CASSQEGGEQFF; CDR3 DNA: TGCGCCAGCAGCCAAGAGGGTGGTGAGCAGTTCTTC
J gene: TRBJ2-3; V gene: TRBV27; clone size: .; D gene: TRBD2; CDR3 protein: CASSGTSGMAYF; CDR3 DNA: TGTGCCAGCAGTGGGACTAGCGGGATGGCGTATTTT
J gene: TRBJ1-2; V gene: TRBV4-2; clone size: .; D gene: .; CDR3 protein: CASASENGYTF; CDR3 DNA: TGTGCCAGCGCGTCGGAAAATGGCTACACCTTC
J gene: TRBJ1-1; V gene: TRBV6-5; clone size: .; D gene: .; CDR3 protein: CASRPTDGGNTEAFF; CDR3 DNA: TGTGCCAGCAGACCTACGGACGGAGGGAACACTGAAGCTTTCTTT
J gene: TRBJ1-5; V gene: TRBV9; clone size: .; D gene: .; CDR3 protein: CASSRGQTINQPQHF; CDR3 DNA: TGTGCCAGCAGCAGAGGACAGACTATCAATCAGCCCCAGCATTTT
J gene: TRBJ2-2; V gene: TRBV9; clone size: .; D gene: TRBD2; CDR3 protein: CASSPWVAGGPNGELFF; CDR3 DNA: TGTGCCAGCAGCCCCTGGGTAGCGGGGGGGCCAAACGGGGAGCTGTTTTTT
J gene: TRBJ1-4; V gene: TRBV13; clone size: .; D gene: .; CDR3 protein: CASSSPDPREKLFF; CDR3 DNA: TGTGCCAGCAGCTCTCCCGACCCAAGGGAAAAACTGTTTTTT
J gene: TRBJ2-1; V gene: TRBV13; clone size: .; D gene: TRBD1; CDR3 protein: CASSSGQDSYNEQFF; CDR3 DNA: TGTGCCAGCAGCTCTGGACAGGACTCCTACAATGAGCAGTTCTTC
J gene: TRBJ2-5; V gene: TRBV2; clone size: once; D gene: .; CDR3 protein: CASSEMLYQETQYF; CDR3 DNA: TGTGCCAGCAGTGAAATGCTGTACCAAGAGACCCAGTACTTC
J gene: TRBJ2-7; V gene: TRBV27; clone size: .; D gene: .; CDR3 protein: CASSPTRSYEQYF; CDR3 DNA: TGTGCCAGCAGTCCGACGCGCTCCTACGAGCAGTACTTC
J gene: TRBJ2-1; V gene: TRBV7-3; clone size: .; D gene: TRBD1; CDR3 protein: CASSLGTGGGYNEQFF; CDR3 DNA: TGTGCCAGCAGCTTGGGGACAGGGGGAGGATACAATGAGCAGTTCTTC
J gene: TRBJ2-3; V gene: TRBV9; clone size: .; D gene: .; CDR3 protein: CASSVAGGPDTQYF; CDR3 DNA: TGTGCCAGCAGCGTAGCAGGGGGGCCAGATACGCAGTATTTT
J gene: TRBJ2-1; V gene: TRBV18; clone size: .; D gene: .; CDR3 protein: CASSQQPTGGNEQFF; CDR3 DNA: TGTGCCAGCTCACAACAACCCACTGGTGGGAATGAGCAGTTCTTC
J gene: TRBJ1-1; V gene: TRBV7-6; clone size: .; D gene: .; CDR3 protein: CASSPGGDTEAFF; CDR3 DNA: TGTGCCAGCAGCCCCGGGGGGGACACTGAAGCTTTCTTT
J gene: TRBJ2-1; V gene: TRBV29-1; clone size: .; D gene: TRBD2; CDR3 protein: CSAIGLAGGTEQFF; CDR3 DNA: TGCAGCGCCATTGGACTAGCGGGAGGGACTGAGCAGTTCTTC
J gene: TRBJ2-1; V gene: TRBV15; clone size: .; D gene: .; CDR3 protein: CATSRVVAGEDEQFF; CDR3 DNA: TGTGCCACCAGCAGAGTGGTGGCCGGGGAGGATGAGCAGTTCTTC
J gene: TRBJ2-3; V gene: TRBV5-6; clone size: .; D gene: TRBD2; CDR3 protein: CASSIAGGLDTQYF; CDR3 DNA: TGTGCCAGCAGCATAGCGGGAGGCCTAGATACGCAGTATTTT
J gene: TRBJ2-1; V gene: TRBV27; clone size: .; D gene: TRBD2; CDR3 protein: CASSLSASGWYEQFF; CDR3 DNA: TGTGCCAGCAGTTTATCGGCTAGCGGGTGGTATGAGCAGTTCTTC
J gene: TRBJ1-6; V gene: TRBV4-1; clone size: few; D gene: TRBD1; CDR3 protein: CASGQGPDNSPLHF; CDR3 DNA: TGCGCCAGCGGACAGGGACCCGATAATTCACCCCTCCACTTT
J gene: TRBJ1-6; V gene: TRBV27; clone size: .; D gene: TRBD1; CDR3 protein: CASSGGDSHSPLHF; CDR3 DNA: TGTGCCAGCTCGGGGGGGGACAGTCATTCACCCCTCCACTTT
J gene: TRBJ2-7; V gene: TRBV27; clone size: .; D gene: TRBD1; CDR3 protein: CASWAGGWYEQYF; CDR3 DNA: TGTGCCAGCTGGGCAGGGGGTTGGTACGAGCAGTACTTC
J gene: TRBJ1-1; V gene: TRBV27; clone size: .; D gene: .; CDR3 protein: CASSLFGPNTEAFF; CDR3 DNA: TGTGCCAGCAGTTTATTTGGTCCGAACACTGAAGCTTTCTTT
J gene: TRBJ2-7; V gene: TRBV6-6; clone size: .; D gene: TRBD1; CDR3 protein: CATAPGTGSYEQYF; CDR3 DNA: TGTGCCACCGCACCCGGGACAGGGTCGTACGAGCAGTACTTC
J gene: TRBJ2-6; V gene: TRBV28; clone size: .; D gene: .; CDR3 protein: CASSSQVISGANVLTF; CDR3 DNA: TGTGCCAGCAGTTCTCAAGTTATATCTGGGGCCAACGTCCTGACTTTC
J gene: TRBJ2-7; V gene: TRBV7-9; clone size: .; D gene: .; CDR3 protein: CASSLSEQYF; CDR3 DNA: TGTGCCAGCAGCTTAAGCGAGCAGTACTTC
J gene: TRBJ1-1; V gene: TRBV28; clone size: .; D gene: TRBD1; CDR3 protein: CASSQRQGHTEAFF; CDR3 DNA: TGTGCCAGCAGCCAAAGACAGGGGCATACTGAAGCTTTCTTT
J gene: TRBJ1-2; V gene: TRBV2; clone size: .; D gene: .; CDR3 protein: CASSEAPPTGDGYTF; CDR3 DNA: TGTGCCAGCAGTGAAGCGCCCCCCACCGGGGATGGCTACACCTTC
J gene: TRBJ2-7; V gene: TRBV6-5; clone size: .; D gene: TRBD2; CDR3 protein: CASTAGTSFLYEQYF; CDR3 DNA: TGTGCCAGCACTGCCGGGACTAGCTTTCTCTACGAGCAGTACTTC
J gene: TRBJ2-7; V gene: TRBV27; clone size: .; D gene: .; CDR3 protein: CASRTFGSYEQYF; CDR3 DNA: TGTGCCAGCAGGACTTTCGGCTCCTACGAGCAGTACTTC
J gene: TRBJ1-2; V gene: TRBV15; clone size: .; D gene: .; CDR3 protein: CATSRDRLGSVNYGYTF; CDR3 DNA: TGTGCCACCAGCAGAGATCGTTTAGGCAGCGTGAACTATGGCTACACCTTC
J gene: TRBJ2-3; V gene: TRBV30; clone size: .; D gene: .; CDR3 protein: CAAGTTSTDTQYF; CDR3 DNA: TGTGCCGCCGGGACGACAAGCACAGATACGCAGTATTTT
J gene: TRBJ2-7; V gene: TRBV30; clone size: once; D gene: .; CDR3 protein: CAWTTASYEQYF; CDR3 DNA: TGTGCCTGGACGACAGCCTCCTACGAGCAGTACTTC